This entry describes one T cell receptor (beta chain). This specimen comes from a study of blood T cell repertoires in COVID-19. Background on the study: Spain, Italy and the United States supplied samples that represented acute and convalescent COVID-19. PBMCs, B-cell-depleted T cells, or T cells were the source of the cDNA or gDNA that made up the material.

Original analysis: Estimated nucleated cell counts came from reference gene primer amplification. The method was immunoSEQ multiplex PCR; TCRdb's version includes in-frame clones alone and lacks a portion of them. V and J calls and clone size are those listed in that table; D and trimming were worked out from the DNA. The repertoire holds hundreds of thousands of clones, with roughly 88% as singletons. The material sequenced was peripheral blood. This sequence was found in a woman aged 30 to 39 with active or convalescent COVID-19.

In DNA, the CDR3 is TGTGCCAGCAGCTTGGCCCAGGCGGGGGGGCCTCCCTACGAGCAGTACTTC. Protein: CASSLAQAGGPPYEQYF. This sequence joins TRBV5-4 and TRBJ2-7; 9 bases align to TRBD2. The germline CDR1 and CDR2 sequences are SGHNT and YYREEE (reference sequence). The CDR3 covers 17 residues. V shed 0 bases, J shed 2 bases, and the junction held 9 bases outside the gene matches. The full variable domain, completed using reference TRBV5-4 and TRBJ2-7, is ETGVTQSPTHLIKTRGQQVTLRCSSQSGHNTVSWYQQALGQGPQFIFQYYREEENGRGNFPPRFSGLQFPNYSSELNVNALELDDSALYLCASSLAQAGGPPYEQYFGPGTRLTVT.